This T cell receptor (beta chain) is from a study of CD8 T cells in ankylosing spondylitis. The CDR3 contains 15 residues. Trimming left V 0 bases short and J 5 bases short, with 12 bases between. In germline, CDR1 is SGHRS, CDR2 YFSETQ. Study results and limitations: There was a TCR beta motif, made of several highly homologous variants, that appeared characteristic of ankylosing spondylitis blood.

Comments on this clonotype: As yet, its antigen is unknown.

A single record per CDR3 protein comes from TCRdb applying MiXCR to the 5' RACE reads. The profile covers hundreds of thousands of distinct CDR3 sequences, with around 20% appearing a single time and around 7.8% taken by the ten largest. Sequences were obtained from blood, either unsorted or a sorted T cell fraction (not recorded which). This chain connects TRBV5-1 to TRBJ2-4; either TRBD1 or TRBD2 may fit D (6 bases each). The origin of this receptor is a male donor with ankylosing spondylitis or in good health (not recorded which). The CDR3: CASSLGGATQNIQYF. The CDR3 region has the DNA TGCGCCAGCAGCTTGGGGGGGGCCACCCAAAACATTCAGTACTTC.